This entry concerns a single TCR beta chain. V was cut by 5 bases and J by 1 base, with 14 bases left in between. CDR3 length: 15 amino acids. Germline V gene sequence: CDR1 KGHSH, CDR2 LQKENI. Time point specified: patch test 2, 6 weeks after DPC sensitization. Noted treatment: therapeutic diphenylcyclopropenone sensitization with weekly scalp DPC. The starting material, unfractionated whole blood, was used for total RNA extraction. This specimen belongs to a study of human T cells and chemical hapten exposure. A single record per CDR3 protein comes from TCRdb applying MiXCR to the RACE reads. Seen here are roughly 40,000 distinct CDR3 sequences, roughly 9% observed once, and the top ten hold 14%.

Here the sequenced sample was whole blood, taken in connection with sensitization to the hapten diphenylcyclopropenone (DPC). This rearrangement joins TRBV18 to TRBJ2-5, with D possibly being TRBD1 (6 bases). The receptor's source is a woman aged 30 to 39 with alopecia areata. Some clones in this sample may be carry-over from other donors' samples. CDR3 sequence (DNA): TGTGCCAGCTCAACCTCGACAGGTAGCCAAGAGACCCAGTACTTC. Residues: CASSTSTGSQETQYF.